What follows describes a single T cell receptor (beta chain). Its antigen target is currently unknown. Base qualities were left out, and no much larger clone turns up one base away. Each collaborating institution followed its own protocols to collect whole blood in K2EDTA tubes. For TCRbeta analysis, collaborators shipped samples as frozen whole blood, isolated PBMCs, or DNA extracted from either of those sample types. TCRbeta CDR3 regions were amplified from genomic DNA by means of the immunoSEQ Assay, a bias-controlled multiplex PCR. From the authors' description of their analysis: Nucleated cell counts per sample were estimated from amplification of reference gene primers within the assay. To quantify the absolute abundance of each unique TCRbeta CDR3 rearrangement, sequence reads were collapsed and filtered. For each sample, productive Simpson clonality was calculated by taking the square root of Simpson's diversity index across productive rearrangements. TCRdb retrieved this table from immuneACCESS and kept in-frame rearrangements only. Not all clones are present; in checked studies, unresolved V genes account for under half, and no reason is known for the remainder. From that table come the V and J calls and clone size; the DNA was used to work out D and trimming. The sample yields around 88,000 clones; roughly 80% were counted once. Roughly a tenth of the sample is in the top ten clones.

Measured from the cysteine to the phenylalanine, the CDR3 is 13 residues long. The only DNA kept is the CDR3, 39 bases in frame from the first base. As encoded in the germline V gene (reference sequence), CDR1 is LNHDA while CDR2 is SQIVND. Compared with germline, V lacks 6 bases and J lacks 7 bases; bases without a gene match: 3. The data were taken from a study of blood T cell repertoires in COVID-19 (dated by TCRdb to about 2020). For the study in its entirety: Collaborator samples came from the United States, Italy and Spain and covered acute and convalescent phases of COVID-19. The repertoires were released in a freely available public database meant as a resource for research on the immune response to SARS-CoV-2. The material from the prospective study consisted of cDNA or gDNA derived from T cells, B-cell-depleted T cells, or PBMCs. The sample metadata nearly always contained a de-identified subject ID, COVID-19 status, age in years and sex. Samples were obtained from the ongoing ImmuneRACE study (first 160 participants) and from over 1,000 subjects provided by 6 global collaborators. The dataset comprised deeply sampled blood TCRbeta repertoires from subjects exposed to, actively infected with, or recovered from COVID-19. Where available, HLA class I and class II types were taken from metadata supplied by the sample provider and were not determined by assay-based typing. General conclusions and limits of the study: The amount of clinical and demographic metadata varied by source and participant and was provided uncurated.

Sequencing input: peripheral blood. This sequence originates from a woman at least 80 years old with acute or convalescent COVID-19. The sequence links TRBV19 to TRBJ1-2; 12 bases in the middle match TRBD1. The DNA sequence reads TGTGCCAGTAGGGGACAGGGGGCAGGTGGCTACACCTTC. Translated, this gives CASRGQGAGGYTF.